The source of this T cell receptor (beta chain) is a study of T-cell memory formation after mild COVID-19. Study background: TCR clusters mostly belonged to single donors. General study findings and limits: Contracting clones, day 15 to 85, had balanced CD4/CD8, and later expanders favored CD4+. Of the contracting clones, CD4+ ones lay mainly in CM and EM, and CD8+ ones in EMRA.

TCRdb re-derived calls from the 5' RACE reads in MiXCR, one entry per CDR3 protein. This table holds a few hundred thousand distinct CDR3 sequences, under 20% found once. The CDR3 spans 13 residues. CDR1 LNHDA and CDR2 SQIVND come from the germline V gene (reference sequence). Trimming removed 5 bases from V and 4 bases from J, with 11 bases in between. This clonotype has more than one count but fewer than ten. Its antigen is not identified. This TCR was sampled from a young man who had mild COVID-19 (a few samples of this study predate the infection). Cell type and time point are not known. J is TRBJ1-1 and V is TRBV19; tentatively, D is TRBD1 (5 bases). Material for sequencing was PBMCs or a T cell subset sorted from them (not recorded which). CDR3 sequence: CASSAQGSTEAFF. The CDR3, as DNA: TGTGCCAGTAGTGCTCAGGGCAGCACTGAAGCTTTCTTT.